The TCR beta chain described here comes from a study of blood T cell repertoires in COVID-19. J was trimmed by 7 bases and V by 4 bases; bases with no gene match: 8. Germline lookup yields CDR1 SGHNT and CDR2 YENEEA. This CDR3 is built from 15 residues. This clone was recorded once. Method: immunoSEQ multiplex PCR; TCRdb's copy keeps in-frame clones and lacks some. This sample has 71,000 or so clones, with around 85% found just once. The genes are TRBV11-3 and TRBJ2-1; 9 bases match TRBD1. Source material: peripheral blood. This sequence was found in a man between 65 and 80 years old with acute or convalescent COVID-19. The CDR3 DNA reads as TGTGCCAGCAGCTCCGACAGGGGGATCAGGAATGAGCAGTTCTTC. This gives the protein CASSSDRGIRNEQFF.